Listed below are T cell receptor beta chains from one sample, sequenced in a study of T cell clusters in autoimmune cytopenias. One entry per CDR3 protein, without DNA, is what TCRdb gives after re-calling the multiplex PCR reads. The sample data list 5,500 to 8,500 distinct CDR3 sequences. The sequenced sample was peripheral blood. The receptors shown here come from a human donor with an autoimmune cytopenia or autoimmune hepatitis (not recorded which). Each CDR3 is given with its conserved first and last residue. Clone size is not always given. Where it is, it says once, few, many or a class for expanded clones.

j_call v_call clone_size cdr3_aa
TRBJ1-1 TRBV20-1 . CSARDRGGKNTEAFF
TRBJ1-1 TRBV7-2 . CASSLGPKAPNTEAFF
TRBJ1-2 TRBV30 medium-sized CAWWAGYGYTF
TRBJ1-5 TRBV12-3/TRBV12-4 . CASRGGYNQPQHF
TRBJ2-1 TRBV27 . CASSQAGTSGYNEQFF
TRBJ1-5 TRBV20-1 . CSAQGGQYSNQPQHF
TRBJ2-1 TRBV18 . CASSPLAGGPSSYNEQFF
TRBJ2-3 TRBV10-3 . CAISAGQDTDTQYF
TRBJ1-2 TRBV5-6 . CASSLGGQGYGYTF
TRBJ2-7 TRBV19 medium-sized CASSIEAGVAYEQYF
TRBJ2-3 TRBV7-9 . CASRWGPLDTQYF
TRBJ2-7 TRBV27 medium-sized CASRQQGMGEQYF
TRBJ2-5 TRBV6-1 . CASSEGRALETQYF
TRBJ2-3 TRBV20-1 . CSANRRPGTDTQYF
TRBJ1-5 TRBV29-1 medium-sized CSVGSGTPNQPQHF